The present entry profiles one T cell receptor (beta chain) with its context. As yet, its antigen is unknown. This CDR3 contains 12 residues. Germline V CDR1 and CDR2: WNHNN, SYGVQD (reference sequence). V lost 7 bases and J 9 bases, leaving 16 bases between the germline ends. Data came from immunoSEQ multiplex PCR; TCRdb stores just in-frame clones and leaves some out. The table has a few million clones, 90% to 95% seen once. The data were obtained in a study of shared clonotypes between healthy human individuals. Regarding the study as a whole: Non-shared clonotypes were found to have lower generation probabilities than the clonotypes that were shared by all four of the sorted-subset donors.

This rearrangement joins TRBV10-1 to TRBJ2-7, with D possibly TRBD2 on 5 matching bases. This TCR was sampled from a man aged 18 to 30 in good health. The sample comprised naive CD4+ T cells sorted from blood. Subset indicated: CD45RA+ positively selected. CDR3 sequence (DNA): TGCGCCAGCACCCTGGAGGTCTCCGGGCAGTACTTC. Encoded protein: CASTLEVSGQYF.